These 18 T cell receptor beta chains share one sample of origin, sequenced in a study of beta chain features in type 1 diabetes. Expressed TCRB transcripts were sequenced after all isolated RNA was converted to cDNA. TCRdb keeps only in-frame clones here, not all; method: immunoSEQ multiplex PCR. The sample shows nearly 250,000 clones, roughly 15% of them seen only once. Sequenced material: naive CD4+ T cells from blood. These receptors were obtained from a woman aged 40 to 55 in good health.

The chain links TRBV2 to TRBJ1-1; TRBD1 agrees at 8 bases. The junction had 8 bases not matched to a gene; V was cut back by 6 bases and J by 11 bases. Germline CDR1 reads SNHLY; CDR2 reads FYNNEI. The CDR3 is 12 amino acids. The DNA for the CDR3 is TGTGCCAGCAGCAATGCAGGGGGCCCGGCTTTCTTT. Its protein is CASSNAGGPAFF.

This clone was observed a handful of times. This same CDR3 is encoded by further DNA sequences in the sample. This sequence joins TRBV18 and TRBJ2-7; possibly TRBD2 for D (5 bases). The CDR3 totals 13 residues. V shed 2 bases and J shed 3 bases, with 8 bases lying between them. Per the germline V gene, CDR1 is KGHSH and CDR2 is LQKENI. For the CDR3, the DNA is TGTGCCAGCTCACCAACGGGAAGCTACGAGCAGTACTTC. This encodes CASSPTGSYEQYF.

This clone has only a few counts. The CDR3 region is CASSIGTGVDNEKLFF. The CDR3 region has the DNA TGTGCCAGCAGCATAGGGACAGGGGTCGATAATGAAAAACTGTTTTTT. This rearrangement joins TRBV5-4 to TRBJ1-4; 10 bases match TRBD1. Germline V CDR1 and CDR2: SGHNT, YYREEE (reference sequence). CDR3 length: 16 residues. J lost 4 bases, V lost 4 bases, and 7 bases had no gene match.

The chain joins TRBV5-6 to TRBJ2-5; D is possibly TRBD2 (6 bases). In germline, CDR1 is SGHDT, CDR2 YYEEEE. V dropped 6 bases and J dropped 2 bases, with 23 bases sitting between them. The CDR3 spans 17 residues. This CDR3 is CASKARGGVGVQETQYF. CDR3 bases: TGTGCCAGCAAGGCGCGGGGAGGTGTGGGGGTTCAAGAGACCCAGTACTTC.

The DNA for the CDR3 is TGTGCCAGCAGTTACTCGATTGGGAGAGACACCATATATTTT. Residues: CASSYSIGRDTIYF. The chain carries TRBV6-5 and TRBJ1-3; D not certain. V lost 0 bases to trimming and J lost 8 bases, with 11 bases between them. The CDR3 is 14 amino acids. From germline, CDR1 is MNHEY and CDR2 SVGAGI.

This clone occurred once. The rearrangement joins TRBV7-2 to TRBJ2-1, with D perhaps TRBD1 (5 bases). Germline values: CDR1 SGHTA, CDR2 FQGNSA. V lost 2 bases and J lost 8, with 13 bases in between. This CDR3 is 14 amino acids long. The CDR3 loop reads CASSLLGRSHEQFF. As DNA, the CDR3 is TGTGCCAGCAGCTTATTGGGGCGGTCCCATGAGCAGTTCTTC.

The table lists this clone with a few counts. The chain combines TRBV6-6 with TRBJ2-7, with TRBD1 matching 11 bases. Unmatched junction bases numbered 2, after V lost 2 bases and J lost 2 bases. Germline CDR1 MNHNY, CDR2 SVGAGI (reference sequence). The CDR3 runs 15 residues. The CDR3 sequence: CASSYRGQGAYEQYF. DNA of the CDR3: TGTGCCAGCAGTTACCGGGGACAGGGGGCCTACGAGCAGTACTTC.

CDR3 nucleotide sequence: TGTGCCAGCGGGGCAGGGCGGCTCCGAGAAGCTTTCTTT. This gives the protein CASGAGRLREAFF. This sequence joins TRBV6-5 and TRBJ1-1; TRBD1 is a possible D gene (5 bases). This CDR3 is built from 13 residues. Trimming cost V 8 bases and J 8 bases, with 18 bases left between them. Germline loops: CDR1 MNHEY, CDR2 SVGAGI.

This clone came up a few times. J is TRBJ1-2 and V is TRBV7-9; D not resolved. Trimming shortened V by 6 bases and J by 5 bases, and 10 bases separated the two germline ends. This CDR3 has 12 amino acids. CDR1 and CDR2 from the germline V gene are SEHNR and FQNEAQ (reference sequence). The DNA of the CDR3 is TGTGCCAGCAGTCTTGACGGGTATGGCTACACCTTC. Residues: CASSLDGYGYTF.

In its sample, this clone was seen a few times. The chain joins TRBV5-6 to TRBJ1-1; 10 bases are shared with TRBD1. CDR1 is SGHDT, CDR2 YYEEEE, per germline. Unmatched junction bases numbered 12, after V lost 4 bases and J lost 6 bases. CDR3 size: 16 residues. CDR3 sequence (DNA): TGTGCCAGCAGCCTTACCCGGGACAGGGGAATCCCTGAAGCTTTCTTT. This encodes CASSLTRDRGIPEAFF. Supplemented by reference TRBV5-6 and TRBJ1-1, the full variable domain reads DAGVTQSPTHLIKTRGQQVTLRCSPKSGHDTVSWYQQALGQGPQFIFQYYEEEERQRGNFPDRFSGHQFPNYSSELNVNALLLGDSALYLCASSLTRDRGIPEAFFGQGTRLTVV.

The chain links TRBV7-9 to TRBJ2-3; D is perhaps TRBD2 (5 bases). CDR1 SEHNR and CDR2 FQNEAQ come from the germline V gene (reference sequence). The V end lost 5 bases, the J end lost 0 bases, and 12 bases lay between the germline ends. The CDR3 length is 15 residues. The CDR3 coding sequence is TGTGCCAGCAGCCCCTGGGAGATTAGCACAGATACGCAGTATTTT. Its protein product is CASSPWEISTDTQYF.

V usage is TRBV18 and J usage is TRBJ1-2; D is unclear. Germline CDR1 KGHSH, CDR2 LQKENI. V shed 2 bases and J shed 7 bases, with 5 bases lying between them. The CDR3 contains 11 residues. The chain's CDR3 is CASSPGGGYTF. Written as DNA, the CDR3 is TGTGCCAGCTCACCAGGCGGTGGCTACACCTTC.

The chain couples TRBV19 to TRBJ2-2; D is possibly TRBD1 (5 bases). Trimming shortened V by 7 bases and J by 3 bases, and 18 bases separated the two germline ends. The CDR3 consists of 16 residues. CDR1 is LNHDA and CDR2 is SQIVND in the germline V gene (reference sequence). In DNA form, the CDR3 reads TGTGCCAGTACCCAAGGAACCGGACATCACACCGGGGAGCTGTTTTTT. This sequence encodes CASTQGTGHHTGELFF. Full variable domain (outside the CDR3, taken from reference TRBV19 and TRBJ2-2): DGGITQSPKYLFRKEGQNVTLSCEQNLNHDAMYWYRQDPGQGLRLIYYSQIVNDFQKGDIAEGYSVSREKKESFPLTVTSAQKNPTAFYLCASTQGTGHHTGELFFGEGSRLTVL.

The chain couples TRBV19 to TRBJ2-3; 10 bases map to TRBD2. CDR1 and CDR2 from the germline V gene are LNHDA and SQIVND (reference sequence). The length of the CDR3 is 15 residues. With V trimmed by 3 bases and J by 5 bases, 5 bases remained unmatched. The CDR3 DNA reads TGTGCCAGTAGTATCCAGCGGGGGGGCCGAGATACGCAGTATTTT. Translating gives CASSIQRGGRDTQYF. Full variable domain (missing parts from reference TRBV19 and TRBJ2-3): DGGITQSPKYLFRKEGQNVTLSCEQNLNHDAMYWYRQDPGQGLRLIYYSQIVNDFQKGDIAEGYSVSREKKESFPLTVTSAQKNPTAFYLCASSIQRGGRDTQYFGPGTRLTVL.

V usage is TRBV23-1 and J usage is TRBJ1-1; D perhaps matches TRBD1 (6 bases). TRBV23-1 is flagged as an ORF with uncertain function. The CDR3 contains 14 residues. Trimming shortened V by 6 bases and J by 4 bases, and 15 bases separated the two germline ends. The CDR3, as DNA: TGCGCCAGCAGCGAGGTAGTAGGGGGCACTGAAGCTTTCTTT. It is translated as CASSEVVGGTEAFF.

The chain uses TRBV11-1 and TRBJ1-1; TRBD1 might be the D (6 bases). The CDR3 runs 15 residues. V lost 8 bases and J lost 4, with 20 bases in between. Per germline, CDR1 SGHAT and CDR2 FQDESV (reference sequence). The CDR3 nucleotides read TGTGCCAGCCCCGTCCCTCCCGAAGGGGGCACTGAAGCTTTCTTT. This translates into CASPVPPEGGTEAFF.

This clone occurred a few times. V and J are TRBV19 and TRBJ2-1, with D perhaps matching TRBD2 (5 bases). Trimming stripped 0 bases from V and 6 bases from J, with 9 bases between. CDR1 and CDR2 from the germline V gene are LNHDA and SQIVND (reference sequence). The CDR3 has 14 residues. In DNA, the CDR3 is TGTGCCAGTAGTATAGAGTCCCGGGGCAATGAGCAGTTCTTC. Its protein is CASSIESRGNEQFF.

This clone has a handful of counts. The rearrangement links TRBV4-2 to TRBJ2-7; D unclear. V gave up 0 bases and J gave up 5 bases, with 23 bases separating them. CDR1 and CDR2 from the germline V gene are LGHNA and YNFKEQ. There are 18 residues in the CDR3. The CDR3 nucleotides are TGTGCCAGCAGCCAAGAACCTTCCTTCTCGGGTCAACGCGACGAGCAGTACTTC. This encodes CASSQEPSFSGQRDEQYF.